This T cell receptor beta chain emerged from a study of STAT5B mutations in CD4+ large granular lymphocyte leukemia. The protocol was immunoSEQ multiplex PCR, while the TCRdb copy is restricted to in-frame clones and leaves out a portion. This table has tens of thousands of clones, about 86% appearing once. There are 17 residues in the CDR3. V lost 0 bases to trimming and J lost 4 bases; unmatched junction nucleotides: 11. Germline-derived CDR1 and CDR2 are SGHRS and YFSETQ. This clone was detected only once. The chain has TRBV5-1 and TRBJ1-1; 8 nucleotides match TRBD1. Sequences were obtained from CD4+ T cells from blood buffy coats. This clonotype was sampled from a human donor in good health. The CDR3 DNA reads as TGCGCCAGCAGCTTGGATGGTAGGCAGGGGGCGAGCACTGAAGCTTTCTTT. This encodes CASSLDGRQGASTEAFF.